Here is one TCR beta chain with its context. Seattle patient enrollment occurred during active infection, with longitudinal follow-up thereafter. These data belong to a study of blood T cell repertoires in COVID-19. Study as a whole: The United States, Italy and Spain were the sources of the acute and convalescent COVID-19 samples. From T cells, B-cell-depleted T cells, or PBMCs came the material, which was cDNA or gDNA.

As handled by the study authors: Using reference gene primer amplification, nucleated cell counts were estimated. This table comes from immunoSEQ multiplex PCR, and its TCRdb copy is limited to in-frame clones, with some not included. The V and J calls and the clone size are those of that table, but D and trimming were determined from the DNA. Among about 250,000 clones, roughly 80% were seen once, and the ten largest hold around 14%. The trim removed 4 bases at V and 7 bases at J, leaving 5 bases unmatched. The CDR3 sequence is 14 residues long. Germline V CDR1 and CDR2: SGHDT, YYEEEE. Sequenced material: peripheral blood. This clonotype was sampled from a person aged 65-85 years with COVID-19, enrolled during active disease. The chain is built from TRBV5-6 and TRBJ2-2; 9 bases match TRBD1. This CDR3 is CASSTGGAGGELFF. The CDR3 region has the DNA TGTGCCAGCAGCACAGGGGGCGCGGGCGGGGAGCTGTTTTTT.